This T cell receptor (beta chain) was recorded in a study of T-cell memory formation after mild COVID-19. Notes on the study in general: Clones that shrank (day 15 to 85) were balanced CD4/CD8, whereas later expanders leaned CD4+. Pre-infection memory harbored some responding clones, suggesting cross-reactive memory joined.

Each CDR3 protein gets one entry after TCRdb re-called the 5' RACE reads with MiXCR. Found here are more than 100,000 distinct CDR3 sequences, roughly 6% of them singletons; the top ten hold 2% to 2.5%. There are many counts of this clonotype. Its target is not known. The germline V and J ends were trimmed by 3 bases and 3 bases, with 8 bases remaining between them. The V gene's germline CDR1 is SQVTM and CDR2 ANQGSEA. This CDR3 has 12 residues. The rearrangement joins TRBV29-1 to TRBJ1-2; no firm D call. Sequencing was carried out using PBMCs or a T cell subset sorted from them (not recorded which). The receptor comes from an adult woman who had mild COVID-19 (a few samples of this study predate the infection). Cell type and time point are not known. CDR3 amino acids: CSVDTGHYGYTF. The CDR3 DNA follows: TGCAGCGTTGACACTGGACACTATGGCTACACCTTC.